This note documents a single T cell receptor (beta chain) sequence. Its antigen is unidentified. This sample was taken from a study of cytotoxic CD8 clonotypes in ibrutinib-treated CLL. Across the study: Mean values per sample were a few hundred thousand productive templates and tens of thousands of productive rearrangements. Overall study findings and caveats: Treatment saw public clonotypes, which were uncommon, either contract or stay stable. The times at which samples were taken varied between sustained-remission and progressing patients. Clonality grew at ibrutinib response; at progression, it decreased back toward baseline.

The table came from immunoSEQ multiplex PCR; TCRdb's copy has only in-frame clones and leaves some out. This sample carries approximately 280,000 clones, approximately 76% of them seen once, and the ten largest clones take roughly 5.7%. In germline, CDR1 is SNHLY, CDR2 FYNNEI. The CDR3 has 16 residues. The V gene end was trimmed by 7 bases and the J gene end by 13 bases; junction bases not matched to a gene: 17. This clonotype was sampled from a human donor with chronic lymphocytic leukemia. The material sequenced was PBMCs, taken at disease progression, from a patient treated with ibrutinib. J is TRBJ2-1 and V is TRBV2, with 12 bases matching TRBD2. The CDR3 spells CASKYSVGLAGGDQFF. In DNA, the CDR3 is TGTGCCAGCAAATATTCTGTTGGGCTAGCGGGAGGGGATCAGTTCTTC.